This entry lists 32 T cell receptor beta chains sequenced from one sample in a study of OX40 agonist ivuxolimab in advanced cancers. The data were produced by immunoSEQ multiplex PCR, yet TCRdb's version contains in-frame clones alone and is incomplete. The sample has tens of thousands of clones; 70% to 90% are singletons. The sample in question was CD4+ or CD8+ T cells sorted from blood, obtained in a trial of the OX40 agonist ivuxolimab. The source of these receptors is an adult with an advanced solid tumor such as melanoma, head and neck, liver or kidney cancer.

The CDR3 sequence is CASNTAGAREQFF. CDR3 DNA sequence: TGTGCCAGCAACACAGCAGGGGCGAGGGAGCAGTTCTTC. This chain links TRBV11-2 with TRBJ2-1; perhaps TRBD1 as D (6 bases). Germline assignment: CDR1 SGHAT and CDR2 FQNNGV. The ends were cut back, 7 bases at V and 10 bases at J, with 17 bases in the middle. This CDR3 comprises 13 residues.

The sample holds a few counts of this clone. The chain employs TRBV5-5 and TRBJ1-1; 8 bases match TRBD1. Unmatched junction bases numbered 6, after V lost 7 bases and J lost 4 bases. Germline values: CDR1 SGHKS, CDR2 YYEKEE (reference sequence). This CDR3 has 13 amino acids. CDR3 coding DNA: TGTGCCAGCGGAAGACAGGGGAGCACTGAAGCTTTCTTT. It is translated as CASGRQGSTEAFF.

This clone was found once. V and J are TRBV4-3 and TRBJ2-1; 9 bases fit TRBD1. The J segment lost 4 bases and the V segment lost 4 bases, leaving 8 bases of the junction unmatched. The CDR3 is made up of 16 amino acids. Germline V CDR1 and CDR2: LGHNA, YSLEER. CDR3 bases: TGCGCCAGCAGCCTCCGGGGACAGGGATATTACAATGAGCAGTTCTTC. It is translated as CASSLRGQGYYNEQFF.

This clone was seen just once. The final CDR3 position lacks the conserved phenylalanine or tryptophan, pointing to a likely read error. The gene calls are TRBV6-1 and TRBJ2-7, with D perhaps matching TRBD1 or TRBD2 (5 bases each). V lost 4 bases and J 4 bases, leaving 14 bases between the germline ends. CDR3 length equals 14 residues. The germline CDR1 and CDR2 sequences are MNHNS and SASEGT. The CDR3 DNA reads TGTGCCAGCAGTGGTTTGGGACGAATATACGAGCAGTACCTC. This gives the protein CASSGLGRIYEQYL.

The chain is built from TRBV7-8 and TRBJ1-2; possibly TRBD1 for D (6 bases). Trimming cost V 5 bases and J 4 bases, with 14 bases left between them. The CDR3 is made up of 14 amino acids. Germline CDR1 and CDR2: SGHVS and FQNEAQ. The CDR3 DNA sequence: TGTGCCAGCAGCCTGGACAGCGCAACCTATGGCTACACCTTC. As protein: CASSLDSATYGYTF.

The rearrangement uses TRBV7-9 and TRBJ2-7; 8 bases are shared with TRBD1. V shed 7 bases, J shed 1 base, and the junction held 3 bases outside the gene matches. This CDR3 contains 13 residues. Per germline, CDR1 SEHNR and CDR2 FQNEAQ (reference sequence). CDR3 nucleotide sequence: TGTGCCAGCAACGGACAGGGATCCTACGAGCAGTACTTC. The encoded protein is CASNGQGSYEQYF.

CDR3 DNA: TGTGCCAGCAGCTCCACGATCGGAGAGCAGTTCTTC. Protein: CASSSTIGEQFF. This chain connects TRBV7-3 to TRBJ2-1; D is unclear. Germline lookup yields CDR1 SGHTA and CDR2 FQGTGA. The CDR3 consists of 12 residues. The V gene lost 4 bases and the J gene lost 10 bases, with 11 bases spanning the gap.

The rearrangement links TRBV19 to TRBJ2-3, with D possibly TRBD2 on 6 matching bases. This CDR3 has 15 residues. Trimming shortened V by 3 bases and J by 1 base, and 11 bases separated the two germline ends. CDR1 is LNHDA and CDR2 is SQIVND in the germline V gene (reference sequence). This chain's CDR3 is CASSISGTRTDTQYF. The CDR3 DNA follows: TGTGCCAGTAGTATTAGCGGTACCCGCACAGATACGCAGTATTTT.

The chain joins TRBV9 to TRBJ2-3; TRBD2 aligns across 10 bases. CDR1 and CDR2 from the germline V gene are SGDLS and YYNGEE. The CDR3 is 17 residues long. V shed 4 bases, J shed 4 bases, and the junction held 12 bases outside the gene matches. CDR3 DNA sequence: TGTGCCAGCAGCAATCGGGTGAGCGGGAGGGCCCCAGATACGCAGTATTTT. Protein: CASSNRVSGRAPDTQYF. Supplemented by reference TRBV9 and TRBJ2-3, the full variable domain reads DSGVTQTPKHLITATGQRVTLRCSPRSGDLSVYWYQQSLDQGLQFLIQYYNGEERAKGNILERFSAQQFPDLHSELNLSSLELGDSALYFCASSNRVSGRAPDTQYFGPGTRLTVL.

The V call is TRBV6-5, the J call TRBJ2-7; 7 bases fit TRBD1. CDR1 MNHEY and CDR2 SVGAGI come from the germline V gene. The CDR3 runs to 15 residues. V trimming: 6 bases; J trimming: 3 bases; junction bases outside the gene matches: 11. The CDR3 DNA is TGTGCCAGCAGGGGAACAGGGGCCGGCGGCTACGAGCAGTACTTC. Translated: CASRGTGAGGYEQYF.

The rearrangement joins TRBV7-3 to TRBJ1-1, with 7 bases matching TRBD1. V was clipped by 6 bases and J by 5 bases; unmatched bases: 9. CDR1 SGHTA and CDR2 FQGTGA come from the germline V gene. This CDR3 contains 14 residues. The CDR3 reads CASSLTGVGTEAFF. The CDR3 bases are TGTGCCAGCAGTCTAACAGGGGTCGGGACTGAAGCTTTCTTT.

V and J are TRBV2 and TRBJ2-5, with 11 nucleotides matching TRBD2. After removal of 4 bases from V and 4 bases from J, the junction contained 5 bases not matched to a gene. CDR3 length: 15 amino acids. Germline V gives CDR1 SNHLY, CDR2 FYNNEI. CDR3 nucleotides: TGTGCCAGCAGTGCGACTAGCGGGGTGGGAGAGACCCAGTACTTC. Translated: CASSATSGVGETQYF. Using reference TRBV2 and TRBJ2-5 for the parts outside the CDR3, the full variable domain is EPEVTQTPSHQVTQMGQEVILRCVPISNHLYFYWYRQILGQKVEFLVSFYNNEISEKSEIFDDQFSVERPDGSNFTLKIRSTKLEDSAMYFCASSATSGVGETQYFGPGTRLLVL.

The chain uses TRBV5-1 and TRBJ1-4; unclear D gene. Per the germline V gene, CDR1 is SGHRS and CDR2 is YFSETQ. The CDR3 has 17 amino acids. Trimming took off 0 bases at V and 4 bases at J, with 16 bases between the two ends. In DNA, the CDR3 is TGCGCCAGCAGCTTGGGTATTAGGAGAGATCTTAATGAAAAACTGTTTTTT. Protein: CASSLGIRRDLNEKLFF.

The rearrangement links TRBV19 to TRBJ2-1, with D possibly TRBD2 on 5 matching bases. The germline V and J ends were trimmed by 3 bases and 2 bases, with 11 bases remaining between them. Per the germline V gene, CDR1 is LNHDA and CDR2 is SQIVND (reference sequence). The CDR3 is 15 amino acids. The CDR3 reads CASSIQSGAYNEQFF. CDR3 in DNA: TGTGCCAGTAGTATCCAAAGCGGAGCCTACAATGAGCAGTTCTTC.

The chain uses TRBV29-1 and TRBJ2-2; the D call may be TRBD1 or TRBD2 (6 bases each). Trimming removed 6 bases from V and 6 bases from J, with 20 bases in between. The CDR3 is 15 residues long. CDR1 and CDR2 from the germline V gene are SQVTM and ANQGSEA. The CDR3 nucleotides read TGCAGCGTAGCCAACCTGGGGGGCGGGGCCGGGGAGCTGTTTTTT. It is translated as CSVANLGGGAGELFF.

The chain uses TRBV27 and TRBJ2-4; 7 bases are shared with TRBD1. The germline CDR1 and CDR2 sequences are MNHEY and SMNVEV (reference sequence). The CDR3 has 13 amino acids. V dropped 10 bases and J dropped 3; count of bases not matched to a gene: 6. DNA of the CDR3: TGTGCCACCTCGGGACAGAGCAAAAACATTCAGTACTTC. The encoded protein is CATSGQSKNIQYF.

The gene calls are TRBV6-5 and TRBJ1-4; D is uncertain. The CDR3 sequence is 14 residues long. V gave up 0 bases and J gave up 3 bases, with 5 bases separating them. Germline CDR1 is MNHEY and CDR2 is SVGAGI. CDR3 bases: TGTGCCAGCAGTTACTCGAGGGCTAATGAAAAACTGTTTTTT. It encodes CASSYSRANEKLFF.

The gene calls are TRBV6-1 and TRBJ2-1, with 8 positions matching TRBD1. This CDR3 region has 14 residues. The V segment lost 8 bases and the J segment 3 bases; nucleotides outside the gene matches: 6. Germline CDR1 and CDR2: MNHNS and SASEGT. The CDR3 loop reads CASQTGDHYNEQFF. CDR3 DNA: TGTGCCAGCCAGACAGGGGACCACTACAATGAGCAGTTCTTC.

Regarding this clone: The same CDR3 is also encoded by other DNA sequences in this sample. The rearrangement joins TRBV7-2 to TRBJ2-3, with TRBD2 identical over 7 bases. The V gene's germline CDR1 is SGHTA and CDR2 FQGNSA. Trimming cost V 3 bases and J 5 bases; bases outside gene matches: 5. The CDR3 runs 14 residues. CDR3 residues: CASSLGRGEDTQYF. CDR3 coding DNA: TGTGCCAGCAGCTTGGGGAGGGGAGAAGATACGCAGTATTTT.

The genes are TRBV10-3 and TRBJ2-5; the match to TRBD2 covers 11 bases. J was trimmed by 3 bases and V by 1 base; bases with no gene match: 7. The CDR3 runs 17 residues. Germline V CDR1 and CDR2: ENHRY, SYGVKD. The CDR3 protein is CAISEFPRLAGKETQYF. As DNA, the CDR3 is TGTGCCATCAGTGAGTTCCCTCGACTAGCGGGGAAAGAGACCCAGTACTTC.

This chain connects TRBV10-3 to TRBJ2-7; 13 bases map to TRBD2. V lost 6 bases, J lost 5 bases, and 7 bases stayed unmatched. Germline CDR1 ENHRY, CDR2 SYGVKD. The CDR3 sequence is 15 residues long. The CDR3 here is CAISHGTSGNDEQYF. CDR3 sequence (DNA): TGTGCCATCAGCCACGGGACTAGCGGGAACGACGAGCAGTACTTC.

DNA of the CDR3: TGCAGCGTCTGGGATGGTTCGGGTGAAGCTTTCTTT. It translates to CSVWDGSGEAFF. This chain joins TRBV29-1 and TRBJ1-1; D uncertain. Deletions cut 6 bases from V and 7 bases from J, with 15 bases between. The CDR3 runs to 12 residues. Germline V lookup: CDR1 SQVTM, CDR2 ANQGSEA.

This chain links TRBV15 with TRBJ2-7, with 11 nucleotides matching TRBD1. The ends lost 0 bases at V and 7 bases at J; junction bases unmatched: 11. Germline-derived CDR1 and CDR2 are LNHNV and YYDKDF (reference sequence). This CDR3 region has 17 residues. As DNA, the CDR3 is TGTGCCACCAGCAGAGATTTGGGCGGACAGGGGGCAGGTGAGCAGTACTTC. Its protein product is CATSRDLGGQGAGEQYF.

The chain combines TRBV5-6 with TRBJ2-2, with no clear D. The CDR3 runs 16 residues. The germline gives CDR1 SGHDT, CDR2 YYEEEE. The V and J ends lost 3 bases and 1 base respectively, with 13 bases between them. The CDR3 bases are TGTGCCAGCAGCTCTATTGCTCGCCGGAACACCGGGGAGCTGTTTTTT. Residues: CASSSIARRNTGELFF.

V is TRBV13 and J is TRBJ2-4; D is tentatively TRBD1 or TRBD2 (6 bases each). This CDR3 comprises 11 residues. Per germline, CDR1 PRHDT and CDR2 FYEKMQ (reference sequence). Trimming removed 6 bases at V and 13 bases at J, with 13 bases between. The CDR3 nucleotides read TGTGCCAGCAGTAGCGGACAGAAACAGTACTTC. Its translation is CASSSGQKQYF.

The chain links TRBV10-2 to TRBJ1-1; D uncertain. The CDR3 is 14 amino acids. Trimming shortened V by 7 bases and J by 0 bases, and 12 bases separated the two germline ends. Germline loops: CDR1 WSHSY, CDR2 SAAADI. CDR3 sequence (DNA): TGCGCCAGCAACCCAACCCCGTTGAACACTGAAGCTTTCTTT. Translation gives CASNPTPLNTEAFF.

The chain combines TRBV5-1 with TRBJ2-7; tentatively, D is TRBD1 (6 bases). CDR3 length equals 15 residues. The V and J ends lost 0 bases and 1 base respectively, with 11 bases between them. The germline V gene has CDR1 SGHRS and CDR2 YFSETQ. The DNA of the CDR3 is TGCGCCAGCAGCTTGGCGTTACAGGGTTCCTACGAGCAGTACTTC. This gives the protein CASSLALQGSYEQYF.

The chain carries TRBV9 and TRBJ1-2; D ambiguous. Trimming removed 0 bases from V and 5 bases from J, with 14 bases in between. Germline CDR1 reads SGDLS; CDR2 reads YYNGEE. This CDR3 region has 15 residues. CDR3 residues: CASSVGVQLSYGYTF. The CDR3 DNA sequence: TGTGCCAGCAGCGTAGGGGTCCAGCTTAGTTATGGCTACACCTTC.

The chain employs TRBV7-9 and TRBJ2-5; 8 nucleotides match TRBD1. Trimming cost V 1 base and J 5 bases; bases outside gene matches: 6. The CDR3 is made up of 15 amino acids. Looked up from germline, CDR1 is SEHNR and CDR2 is FQNEAQ (reference sequence). The CDR3 loop is CASSLEAGGVETQYF. As DNA, the CDR3 is TGTGCCAGCAGCTTAGAGGCAGGGGGCGTCGAGACCCAGTACTTC. Combining the CDR3 with reference TRBV7-9 and TRBJ2-5 gives the whole variable domain DTGVSQNPRHKITKRGQNVTFRCDPISEHNRLYWYRQTLGQGPEFLTYFQNEAQLEKSRLLSDRFSAERPKGSFSTLEIQRTEQGDSAMYLCASSLEAGGVETQYFGPGTRLLVL.

This clone was seen only a few times. V and J are TRBV2 and TRBJ1-5; tentatively, D is TRBD1 (5 bases). Between the trimmed V and J ends, which lost 1 base and 7 bases, there was a span of 11 bases. This CDR3 is built from 14 residues. CDR1 and CDR2 (germline): SNHLY, FYNNEI. CDR3 loop: CASSEGRGGQPQHF. The CDR3 region has the DNA TGTGCCAGCAGTGAAGGGCGGGGGGGGCAGCCCCAGCATTTT.

The chain employs TRBV13 and TRBJ2-1; 10 bases fit TRBD2. With V trimmed by 3 bases and J by 9 bases, 8 bases remained unmatched. CDR3 size: 15 residues. Germline V gene data show CDR1 as PRHDT and CDR2 as FYEKMQ (reference sequence). The chain's CDR3 is CASSLGTSVYSEQFF. The CDR3, as DNA: TGTGCCAGCAGCTTGGGGACTAGCGTCTATAGTGAGCAGTTCTTC.

The chain couples TRBV20-1 to TRBJ2-5; D unclear. Germline V gives CDR1 DFQATT, CDR2 SNEGSKA (reference sequence). V lost 6 bases to trimming and J lost 5 bases, with 10 bases between them. The CDR3 contains 11 residues. As DNA, the CDR3 is TGCAGTGCAGCGTTCCCCGAGACCCAGTACTTC. Its translation: CSAAFPETQYF.